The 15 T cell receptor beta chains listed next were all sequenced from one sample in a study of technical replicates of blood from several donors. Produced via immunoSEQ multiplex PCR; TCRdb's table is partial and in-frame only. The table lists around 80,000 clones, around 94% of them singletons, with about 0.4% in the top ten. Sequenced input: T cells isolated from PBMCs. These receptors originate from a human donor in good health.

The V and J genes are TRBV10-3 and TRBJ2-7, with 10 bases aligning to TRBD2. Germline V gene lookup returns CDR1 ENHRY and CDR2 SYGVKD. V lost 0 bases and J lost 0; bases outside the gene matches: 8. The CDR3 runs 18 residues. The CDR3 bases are TGTGCCATCAGTGAGTCCCTTAGGACTAGCGGCCTCTCCTACGAGCAGTACTTC. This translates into CAISESLRTSGLSYEQYF.

The CDR3, as DNA: TGTGCCAGCAGTTACGGCGGTTCTACTAGCACAGATACGCAGTATTTT. This sequence encodes CASSYGGSTSTDTQYF. This rearrangement joins TRBV6-6 to TRBJ2-3; D remains unclear. V lost 2 bases to trimming and J lost 0 bases, with 12 bases between them. This CDR3 contains 16 residues. Germline assignment: CDR1 MNHNY and CDR2 SVGAGI (reference sequence).

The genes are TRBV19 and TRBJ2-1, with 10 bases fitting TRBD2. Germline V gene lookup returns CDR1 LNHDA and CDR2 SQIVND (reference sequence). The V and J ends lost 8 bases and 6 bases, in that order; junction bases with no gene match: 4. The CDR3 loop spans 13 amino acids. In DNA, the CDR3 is TGTGCCAGTTCGGCTAGCGGGGGCAATGAGCAGTTCTTC. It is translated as CASSASGGNEQFF.

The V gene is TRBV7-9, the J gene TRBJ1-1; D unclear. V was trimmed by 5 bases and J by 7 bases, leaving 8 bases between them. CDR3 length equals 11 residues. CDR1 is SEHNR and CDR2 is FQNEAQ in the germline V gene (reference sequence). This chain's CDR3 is CASSAGIEAFF. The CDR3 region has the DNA TGTGCCAGCAGCGCAGGAATTGAAGCTTTCTTT.

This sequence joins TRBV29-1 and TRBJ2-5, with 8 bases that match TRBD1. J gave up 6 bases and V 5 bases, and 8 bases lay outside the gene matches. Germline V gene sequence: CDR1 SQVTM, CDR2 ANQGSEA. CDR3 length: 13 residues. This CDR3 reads CSVKQTGAKTQYF. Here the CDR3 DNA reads TGCAGCGTTAAACAGACAGGGGCGAAGACCCAGTACTTC.

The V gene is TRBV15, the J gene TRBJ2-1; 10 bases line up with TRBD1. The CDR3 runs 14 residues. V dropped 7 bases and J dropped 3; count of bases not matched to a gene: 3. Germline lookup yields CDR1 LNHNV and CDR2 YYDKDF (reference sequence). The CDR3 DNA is TGTGCCACCACCCGGGACAGGGGCTACAATGAGCAGTTCTTC. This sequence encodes CATTRDRGYNEQFF.

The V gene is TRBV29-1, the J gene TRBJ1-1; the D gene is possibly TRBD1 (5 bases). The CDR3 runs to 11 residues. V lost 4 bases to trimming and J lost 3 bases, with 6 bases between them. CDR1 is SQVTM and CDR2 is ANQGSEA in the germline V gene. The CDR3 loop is CSVGRDTEAFF. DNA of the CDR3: TGCAGCGTTGGCAGGGACACTGAAGCTTTCTTT.

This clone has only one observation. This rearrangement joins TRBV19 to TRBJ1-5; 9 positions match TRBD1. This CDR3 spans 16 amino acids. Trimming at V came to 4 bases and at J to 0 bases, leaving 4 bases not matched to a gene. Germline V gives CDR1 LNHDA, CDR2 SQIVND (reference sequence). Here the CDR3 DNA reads TGTGCCAGTAGTACTACAGGGGGCTATAGCAATCAGCCCCAGCATTTT. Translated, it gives CASSTTGGYSNQPQHF.

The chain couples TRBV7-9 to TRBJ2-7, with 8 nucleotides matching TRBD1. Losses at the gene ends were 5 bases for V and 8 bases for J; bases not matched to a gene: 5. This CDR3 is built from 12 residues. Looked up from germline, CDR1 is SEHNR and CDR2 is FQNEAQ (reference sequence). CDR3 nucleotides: TGTGCCAGCAGCACCGACAGGGGAAAGCAGTACTTC. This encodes CASSTDRGKQYF.

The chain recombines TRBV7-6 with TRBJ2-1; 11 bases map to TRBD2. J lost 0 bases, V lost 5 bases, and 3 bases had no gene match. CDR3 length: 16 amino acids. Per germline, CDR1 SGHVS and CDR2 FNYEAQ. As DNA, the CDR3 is TGTGCCAGCAGCCCGACTAGCGGGAACTCCTACAATGAGCAGTTCTTC. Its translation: CASSPTSGNSYNEQFF.

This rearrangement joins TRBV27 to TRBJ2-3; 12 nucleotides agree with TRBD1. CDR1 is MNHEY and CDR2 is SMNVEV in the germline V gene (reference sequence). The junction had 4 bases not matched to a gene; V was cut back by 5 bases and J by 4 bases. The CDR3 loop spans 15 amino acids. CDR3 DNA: TGTGCCAGCAGTCAAGGGACAGGGGGCCCAGATACGCAGTATTTT. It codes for CASSQGTGGPDTQYF.

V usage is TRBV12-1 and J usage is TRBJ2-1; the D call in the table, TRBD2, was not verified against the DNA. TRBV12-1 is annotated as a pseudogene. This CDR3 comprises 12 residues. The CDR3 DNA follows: TGTGCCAGCAGCTTCGGCGAGGATGAGCAGTTCTTC. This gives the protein CASSFGEDEQFF.

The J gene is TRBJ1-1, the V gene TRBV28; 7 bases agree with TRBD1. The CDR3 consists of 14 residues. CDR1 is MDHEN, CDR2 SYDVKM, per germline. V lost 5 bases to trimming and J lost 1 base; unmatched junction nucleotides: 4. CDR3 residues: CASSKAGGNTEAFF. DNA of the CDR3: TGTGCCAGCAGTAAAGCAGGGGGGAACACTGAAGCTTTCTTT. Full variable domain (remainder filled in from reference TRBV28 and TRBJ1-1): DVKVTQSSRYLVKRTGEKVFLECVQDMDHENMFWYRQDPGLGLRLIYFSYDVKMKEKGDIPEGYSVSREKKERFSLILESASTNQTSMYLCASSKAGGNTEAFFGQGTRLTVV.

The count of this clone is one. The CDR3 here is CASSLGTRGAGLYEQYF. The DNA for the CDR3 is TGTGCCAGCAGCTTAGGTACGCGTGGAGCGGGACTCTACGAGCAGTACTTC. The gene calls are TRBV7-6 and TRBJ2-7, with 7 bases aligning to TRBD2. V lost 1 base and J lost 3; bases outside the gene matches: 12. This CDR3 spans 17 amino acids. Germline V gene sequence: CDR1 SGHVS, CDR2 FNYEAQ.

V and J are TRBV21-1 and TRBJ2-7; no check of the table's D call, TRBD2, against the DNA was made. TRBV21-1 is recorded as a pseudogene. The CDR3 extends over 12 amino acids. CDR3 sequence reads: CASSLAGDEQYF. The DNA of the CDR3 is TGTGCCAGCAGCCTAGCGGGAGACGAGCAGTACTTC.